The 11 T cell receptor beta chains listed next were all sequenced from one sample in a study of regulatory T cells in long-lasting Graves disease (dated by TCRdb to the early 2020s). Interpreted using the paper, the time point label stands for: newly diagnosed GD, antithyroid drugs for less than 3 months. For both TCR sequencing and RNA sequencing, RNA was extracted from PBMCs using TRIzol. Library method: multiplex PCR. TCRdb shows the sequencer as Illumina HiSeq 4000. CDR3 regions were amplified by Arm-PCR with iRepertoire HTBI primers to construct TCR beta libraries. In TCRdb, the public reads were trimmed at Q25 with fastp and aligned with MiXCR, with productive beta chains retained. Identical CDR3 protein sequences are pooled into one entry, listed with their most common genes and DNA. For this sample the table gives some 230,000 distinct CDR3 sequences, of which about 16% were detected only once. The leading ten clones occupy over 20% of the sample.

This material consisted of peripheral blood mononuclear cells (PBMCs), taken at new diagnosis, from a patient treated with antithyroid drugs. The source is a female donor with Graves disease.

Ten or more counts support this clonotype. The chain carries TRBV10-2 and TRBJ2-7, with 9 bases matching TRBD2. The J segment lost 7 bases and the V segment lost 4 bases, leaving 8 bases of the junction unmatched. Germline assignment: CDR1 WSHSY and CDR2 SAAADI. CDR3 size: 14 residues. The CDR3 sequence: CASSVASGIGEQYF. CDR3 nucleotides: TGCGCCAGCAGTGTTGCTAGCGGGATCGGGGAGCAGTACTTC.

At least ten counts were recorded for this clonotype. This chain connects TRBV27 to TRBJ1-6, with 10 bases aligning to TRBD1. This CDR3 region has 15 residues. V gave up 4 bases and J gave up 9 bases; unmatched junction bases: 6. Germline CDR1 MNHEY, CDR2 SMNVEV (reference sequence). In DNA form, the CDR3 reads TGTGCCAGCAGTTCCGGGACAGGGGAAAGTTCACCCCTCCACTTT. Protein product: CASSSGTGESSPLHF.

This clonotype was detected ten times or more. This chain uses TRBV30 with TRBJ2-5; tentative D call: TRBD1 (5 bases). The CDR3 loop spans 12 amino acids. CDR1 and CDR2 (germline): GTSNPN, SVGIG (reference sequence). V was pared by 4 bases and J by 5 bases, with 11 bases between. CDR3 loop: CAWTRARETQYF. DNA for the CDR3: TGTGCCTGGACCAGGGCCCGGGAGACCCAGTACTTC.

This clonotype was recorded many times. The chain links TRBV18 to TRBJ1-1; the match to TRBD1 covers 10 bases. Germline V gives CDR1 KGHSH, CDR2 LQKENI. J gave up 3 bases and V 0 bases, and 1 base lay outside the gene matches. The CDR3 length is 15 residues. The DNA for the CDR3 is TGTGCCAGCTCACCACCCGGGACAGGGGACACTGAAGCTTTCTTT. Translated, it gives CASSPPGTGDTEAFF.

This clonotype has ten or more counts. J is TRBJ1-1 and V is TRBV27; no reliable D call. The CDR3 is 12 amino acids. Germline V gene sequence: CDR1 MNHEY, CDR2 SMNVEV (reference sequence). Between the trimmed V and J ends, which lost 2 bases and 9 bases, there was a span of 10 bases. The CDR3 region has the DNA TGTGCCAGCAGTTTACTAGGAAGCCAAGCTTTCTTT. Residues: CASSLLGSQAFF.

The sample holds many counts of this clonotype. The chain recombines TRBV28 with TRBJ1-2; D unclear. Trimming removed 4 bases from V and 10 bases from J, with 10 bases in between. The length of the CDR3 is 11 residues. Germline V CDR1 and CDR2: MDHEN, SYDVKM. CDR3 nucleotides: TGTGCCAGCAGTTCCCTGACTACCTACACCTTC. Translated, it gives CASSSLTTYTF.

This chain connects TRBV2 to TRBJ2-1; TRBD2 matches at 10 bases. With 4 bases clipped from V and 10 bases from J, the junction kept 4 bases outside the gene matches. The CDR3 covers 13 residues. Germline-derived CDR1 and CDR2 are SNHLY and FYNNEI. The CDR3 DNA reads as TGTGCCAGCAGTGCCGGGACTAGCGCAGAGCAGTTCTTC. Residues: CASSAGTSAEQFF.

Of note for this clonotype: The junction and the germline gene differ at one end; a read error may be behind it. The chain employs TRBV12-3 or TRBV12-4 and TRBJ1-1; possibly TRBD1 for D (6 bases). The CDR3 sequence is 15 residues long. CDR3 in amino acids: CAGSTPGHLNTEAFF. The CDR3 coding sequence is TGTGCCGGCAGCACACCGGGACACCTGAACACTGAAGCTTTCTTT.

In its sample, this clonotype was seen many times. The CDR3 reads CASRWGRGNDEQFF. The CDR3 DNA reads as TGTGCCAGTAGATGGGGCAGGGGGAATGATGAGCAGTTCTTC. This chain connects TRBV19 to TRBJ2-1; 7 bases are shared with TRBD1. Unmatched junction bases numbered 10, after V lost 6 bases and J lost 8 bases. The CDR3 is made up of 14 amino acids. In germline, CDR1 is LNHDA, CDR2 SQIVND (reference sequence).

This clonotype was counted at least ten times. V gene TRBV12-3 or TRBV12-4 combines with J gene TRBJ1-4; 8 nucleotides line up with TRBD1. This CDR3 region has 14 residues. Unmatched junction bases numbered 9, after V lost 8 bases and J lost 7 bases. The CDR3 loop is CASSETGAVEKLFF. The CDR3 region has the DNA TGTGCCAGCTCAGAGACAGGGGCGGTTGAAAAACTGTTTTTT.

In this sample, this clonotype turned up once. This may be a read error: a much more frequent sequence differs by one nucleotide. The chain is built from TRBV20-1 and TRBJ2-3; maybe TRBD2 (5 bases). The CDR3 is made up of 13 amino acids. V was clipped by 8 bases and J by 7 bases, with 19 bases between them. CDR1 DFQATT and CDR2 SNEGSKA come from the germline V gene (reference sequence). CDR3 residues: CSWVGGLRNTQYF. As DNA, the CDR3 is TGCAGTTGGGTCGGCGGGTTGAGGAATACGCAGTATTTT.